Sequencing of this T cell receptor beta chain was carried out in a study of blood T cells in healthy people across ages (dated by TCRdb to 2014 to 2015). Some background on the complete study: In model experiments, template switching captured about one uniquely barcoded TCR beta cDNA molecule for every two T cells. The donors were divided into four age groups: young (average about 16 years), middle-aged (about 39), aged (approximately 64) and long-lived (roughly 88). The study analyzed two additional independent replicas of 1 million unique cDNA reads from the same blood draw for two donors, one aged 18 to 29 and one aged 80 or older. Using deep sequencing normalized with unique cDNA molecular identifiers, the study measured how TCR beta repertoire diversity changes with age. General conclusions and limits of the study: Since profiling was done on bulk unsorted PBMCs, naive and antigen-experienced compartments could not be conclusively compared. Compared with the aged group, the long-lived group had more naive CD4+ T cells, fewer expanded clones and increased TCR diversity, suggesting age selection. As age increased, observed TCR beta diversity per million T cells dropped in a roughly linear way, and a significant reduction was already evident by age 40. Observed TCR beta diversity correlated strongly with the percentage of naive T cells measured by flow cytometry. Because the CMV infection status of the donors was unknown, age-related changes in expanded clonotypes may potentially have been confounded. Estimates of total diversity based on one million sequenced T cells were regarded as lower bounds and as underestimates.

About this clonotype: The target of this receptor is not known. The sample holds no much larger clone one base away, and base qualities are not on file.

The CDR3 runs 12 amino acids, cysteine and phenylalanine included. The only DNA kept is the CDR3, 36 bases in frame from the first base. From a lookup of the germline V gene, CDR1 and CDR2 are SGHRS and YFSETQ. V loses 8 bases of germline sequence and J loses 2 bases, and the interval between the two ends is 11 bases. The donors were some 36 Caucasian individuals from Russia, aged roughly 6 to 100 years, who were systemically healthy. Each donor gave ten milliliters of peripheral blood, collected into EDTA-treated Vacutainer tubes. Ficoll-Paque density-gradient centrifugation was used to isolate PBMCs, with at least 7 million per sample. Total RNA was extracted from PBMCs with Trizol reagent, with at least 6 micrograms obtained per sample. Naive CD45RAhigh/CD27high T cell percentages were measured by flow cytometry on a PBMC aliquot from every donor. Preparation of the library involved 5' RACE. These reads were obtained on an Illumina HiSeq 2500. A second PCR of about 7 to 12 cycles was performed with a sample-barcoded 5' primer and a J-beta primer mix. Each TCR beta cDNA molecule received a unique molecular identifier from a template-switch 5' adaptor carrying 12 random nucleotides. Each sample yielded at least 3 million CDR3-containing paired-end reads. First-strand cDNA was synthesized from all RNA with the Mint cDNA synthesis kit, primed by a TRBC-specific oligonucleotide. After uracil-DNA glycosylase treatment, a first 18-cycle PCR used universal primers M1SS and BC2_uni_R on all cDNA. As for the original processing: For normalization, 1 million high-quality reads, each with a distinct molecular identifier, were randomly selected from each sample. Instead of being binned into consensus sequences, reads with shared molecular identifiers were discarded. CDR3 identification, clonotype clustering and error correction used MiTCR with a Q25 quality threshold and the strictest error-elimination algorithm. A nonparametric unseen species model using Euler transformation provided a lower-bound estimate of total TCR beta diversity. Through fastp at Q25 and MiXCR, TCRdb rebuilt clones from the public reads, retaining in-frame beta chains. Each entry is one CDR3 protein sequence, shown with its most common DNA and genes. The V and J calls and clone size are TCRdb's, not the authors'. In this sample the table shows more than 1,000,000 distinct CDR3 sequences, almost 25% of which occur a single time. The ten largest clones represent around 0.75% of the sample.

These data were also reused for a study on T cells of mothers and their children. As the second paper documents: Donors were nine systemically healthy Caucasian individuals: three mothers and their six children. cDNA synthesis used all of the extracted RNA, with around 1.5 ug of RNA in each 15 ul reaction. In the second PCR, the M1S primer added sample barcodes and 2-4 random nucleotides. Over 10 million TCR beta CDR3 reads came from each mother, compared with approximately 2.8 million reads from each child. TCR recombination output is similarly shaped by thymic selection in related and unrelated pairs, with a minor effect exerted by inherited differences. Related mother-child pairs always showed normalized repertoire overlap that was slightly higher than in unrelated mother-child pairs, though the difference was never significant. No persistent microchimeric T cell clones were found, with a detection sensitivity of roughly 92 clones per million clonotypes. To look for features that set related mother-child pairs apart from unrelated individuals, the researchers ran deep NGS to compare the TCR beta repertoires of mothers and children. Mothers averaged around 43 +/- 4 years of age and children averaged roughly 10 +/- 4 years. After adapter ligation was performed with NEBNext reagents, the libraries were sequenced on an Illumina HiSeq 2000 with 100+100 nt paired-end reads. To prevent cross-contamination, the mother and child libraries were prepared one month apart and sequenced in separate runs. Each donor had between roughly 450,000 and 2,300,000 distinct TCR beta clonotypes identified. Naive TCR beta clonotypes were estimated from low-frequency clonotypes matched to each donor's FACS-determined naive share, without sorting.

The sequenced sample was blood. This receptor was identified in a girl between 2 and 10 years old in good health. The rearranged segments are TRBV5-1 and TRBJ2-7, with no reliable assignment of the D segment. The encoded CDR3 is CASFGVPYEQYF. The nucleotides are TGCGCCAGTTTTGGGGTCCCCTACGAGCAGTACTTC.